These 16 T cell receptor beta chains originate from one sample sequenced in a study of OX40 agonist ivuxolimab in advanced cancers. The data were produced by immunoSEQ multiplex PCR, yet TCRdb's version contains in-frame clones alone and is incomplete. Altogether 70,000 to 80,000 clones are present, about 81% being singletons, with the ten largest covering 5%. The specimen was CD4+ or CD8+ T cells sorted from blood, collected in a trial of the OX40 agonist ivuxolimab. These receptors all come from an adult with an advanced solid tumor such as melanoma, head and neck, liver or kidney cancer.

The chain has TRBV7-2 and TRBJ2-7, with 12 bases identical to TRBD2. This CDR3 region has 15 residues. CDR1 is SGHTA, CDR2 FQGNSA, per germline. The trim removed 1 base at V and 5 bases at J, leaving 3 bases unmatched. The CDR3 region is CASSLERLAGDEQYF. The CDR3, as DNA: TGTGCCAGCAGCTTAGAGAGACTAGCGGGAGACGAGCAGTACTTC.

This clone was picked up many times. V gene TRBV6-5 combines with J gene TRBJ2-7; 12 bases match TRBD1. The germline CDR1 and CDR2 sequences are MNHEY and SVGAGI. The CDR3 is made up of 15 amino acids. V shed 6 bases, J shed 4 bases, and the junction held 7 bases outside the gene matches. For the CDR3, the DNA is TGTGCCAGCAGCGGGACAGGGGGCGGTGGGTACGAGCAGTACTTC. Its translation is CASSGTGGGGYEQYF.

The V call is TRBV10-3, the J call TRBJ1-1, with a possible D match to TRBD1 (6 bases). Looked up from germline, CDR1 is ENHRY and CDR2 is SYGVKD. Trimming took off 10 bases at V and 0 bases at J, with 18 bases between the two ends. The CDR3 totals 15 residues. The CDR3 is CATGRGQGMNTEAFF. CDR3 coding DNA: TGTGCCACGGGGCGGGGCCAGGGGATGAACACTGAAGCTTTCTTT.

V usage is TRBV4-2 and J usage is TRBJ1-1, with a tentative D call TRBD1 (5 bases). The ends were cut back, 3 bases at V and 5 bases at J, with 16 bases in the middle. CDR3 length: 15 amino acids. CDR1 and CDR2 from the germline V gene are LGHNA and YNFKEQ. The CDR3 spells CASSHVGGVETEAFF. The CDR3 DNA follows: TGTGCCAGCAGCCACGTGGGGGGGGTGGAAACTGAAGCTTTCTTT.

This clone was seen a single time. The rearrangement joins TRBV11-3 to TRBJ2-4; 7 nucleotides agree with TRBD2. Per the germline V gene, CDR1 is SGHNT and CDR2 is YENEEA. The CDR3 has 14 amino acids. Trimming removed 0 bases from V and 5 bases from J; junction bases left unmatched: 1. The CDR3 sequence: CASSLDLAENIQYF. In DNA, the CDR3 is TGTGCCAGCAGCTTAGATCTAGCGGAAAACATTCAGTACTTC.

This clone was seen a handful of times. This chain joins TRBV5-1 and TRBJ2-1; 13 positions match TRBD2. V shed 4 bases and J 7 bases; nucleotides not matched to a gene: 8. The V gene's germline CDR1 is SGHRS and CDR2 YFSETQ. The CDR3 spans 16 residues. The CDR3 region is CASSTLWTSGSNEQFF. Here the CDR3 DNA reads TGCGCCAGCAGCACCCTTTGGACTAGCGGGAGTAATGAGCAGTTCTTC.

J is TRBJ2-5 and V is TRBV2, with D possibly being TRBD1 (6 bases). From germline, CDR1 is SNHLY and CDR2 FYNNEI. The CDR3 loop spans 13 amino acids. V shed 6 bases and J shed 11 bases, with 19 bases lying between them. CDR3 bases: TGTGCCAGCAGCCTTAGCATTACAGGGAAGCAGTACTTC. Protein: CASSLSITGKQYF.

In DNA form, the CDR3 reads TGTGCCAGCAGCTTAGAAGGGGTGGGTCAGCCCCAGCATTTT. Translated: CASSLEGVGQPQHF. The chain carries TRBV7-9 and TRBJ1-5; maybe TRBD1 (5 bases). The CDR3 sequence is 14 residues long. CDR1 SEHNR and CDR2 FQNEAQ come from the germline V gene (reference sequence). Trimming left V 1 base short and J 6 bases short, with 10 bases between. Complete variable domain (other parts from reference TRBV7-9 and TRBJ1-5): DTGVSQNPRHKITKRGQNVTFRCDPISEHNRLYWYRQTLGQGPEFLTYFQNEAQLEKSRLLSDRFSAERPKGSFSTLEIQRTEQGDSAMYLCASSLEGVGQPQHFGDGTRLSIL.

The chain has TRBV7-9 and TRBJ2-1; the match to TRBD2 covers 7 bases. This CDR3 spans 17 amino acids. Germline assignment: CDR1 SEHNR and CDR2 FQNEAQ (reference sequence). Losses at the gene ends were 5 bases for V and 0 bases for J; bases not matched to a gene: 10. As DNA, the CDR3 is TGTGCCAGCAGCCCCTTCACTAGCGCAAGCTCCTACAATGAGCAGTTCTTC. Its translation: CASSPFTSASSYNEQFF.

V usage is TRBV9 and J usage is TRBJ2-1; weak D call: TRBD2 (6 bases). V was pared by 3 bases and J by 0 bases, with 13 bases between. The CDR3 has 16 amino acids. Germline CDR1 is SGDLS and CDR2 is YYNGEE. This CDR3 reads CASSEGAGSSYNEQFF. CDR3 in DNA: TGTGCCAGCAGCGAGGGTGCGGGGAGCTCCTACAATGAGCAGTTCTTC.

The chain combines TRBV2 with TRBJ2-5; D gene uncertain. CDR3 size: 14 residues. Germline V gives CDR1 SNHLY, CDR2 FYNNEI. Trimming took 5 bases from V and 1 from J, leaving 11 bases between them. The CDR3 loop reads CASSPRNFQETQYF. The CDR3 DNA follows: TGTGCCAGCAGTCCACGTAATTTCCAAGAGACCCAGTACTTC. Full variable domain (outside the CDR3, taken from reference TRBV2 and TRBJ2-5): EPEVTQTPSHQVTQMGQEVILRCVPISNHLYFYWYRQILGQKVEFLVSFYNNEISEKSEIFDDQFSVERPDGSNFTLKIRSTKLEDSAMYFCASSPRNFQETQYFGPGTRLLVL.

This clone is a singleton in its sample. This chain links TRBV5-6 with TRBJ2-3, with 8 bases aligning to TRBD2. Germline assignment: CDR1 SGHDT and CDR2 YYEEEE. The CDR3 is made up of 15 amino acids. J lost 4 bases, V lost 4 bases, and 8 bases had no gene match. This CDR3 reads CASSRERGLSDTQYF. The CDR3 DNA is TGTGCCAGCAGCCGGGAGCGGGGGTTGTCAGATACGCAGTATTTT.

The rearrangement links TRBV2 to TRBJ2-7, with D possibly matching TRBD1 (6 bases). The germline gives CDR1 SNHLY, CDR2 FYNNEI. This CDR3 is built from 15 residues. V lost 4 bases and J 3 bases, leaving 16 bases between the germline ends. The CDR3 loop is CASSGNREPHYEQYF. The CDR3, as DNA: TGTGCCAGCAGTGGCAACAGGGAACCCCACTACGAGCAGTACTTC.

The genes are TRBV9 and TRBJ1-1; TRBD1 might be the D (6 bases). This CDR3 has 16 residues. V was pared by 4 bases and J by 5 bases, with 21 bases between. Germline V gene data show CDR1 as SGDLS and CDR2 as YYNGEE. The CDR3 bases are TGTGCCAGCAGCATCCAGCCACAGGGTATGGGTACTGAAGCTTTCTTT. Translating gives CASSIQPQGMGTEAFF.

The chain employs TRBV7-3 and TRBJ1-1; a possible D gene is TRBD1 (5 bases). V was shortened by 5 bases and J by 2 bases, with 12 bases between the two germline ends. Germline lookup yields CDR1 SGHTA and CDR2 FQGTGA. The CDR3 spans 14 residues. The CDR3: CASSPGHINTEAFF. In DNA form, the CDR3 reads TGTGCCAGCAGCCCCGGACACATTAACACTGAAGCTTTCTTT.

The chain carries TRBV6-5 and TRBJ2-5, with TRBD1 identical over 8 bases. With V trimmed by 7 bases and J by 5 bases, 6 bases remained unmatched. Germline V gives CDR1 MNHEY, CDR2 SVGAGI. This CDR3 has 13 residues. Here the CDR3 DNA reads TGTGCCAGCACCCAGGGGGCTCGGGAGACCCAGTACTTC. Protein sequence: CASTQGARETQYF.